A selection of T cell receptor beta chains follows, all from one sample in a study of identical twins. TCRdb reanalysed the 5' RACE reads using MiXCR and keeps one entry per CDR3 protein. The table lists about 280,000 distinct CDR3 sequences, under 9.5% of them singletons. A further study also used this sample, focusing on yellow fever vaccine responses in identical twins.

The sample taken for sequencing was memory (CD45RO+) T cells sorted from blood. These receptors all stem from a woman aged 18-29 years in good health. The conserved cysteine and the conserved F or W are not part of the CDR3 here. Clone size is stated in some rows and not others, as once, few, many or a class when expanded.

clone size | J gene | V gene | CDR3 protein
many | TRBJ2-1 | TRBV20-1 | SARLRTGGYNEQF
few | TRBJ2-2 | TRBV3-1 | ASSPNSAGAGELF
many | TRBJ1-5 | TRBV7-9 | ASSLGFEIGGEPQH
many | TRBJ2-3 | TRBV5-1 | ASSLGGPDTQY
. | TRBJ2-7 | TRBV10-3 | AIRRQGPSYEQY
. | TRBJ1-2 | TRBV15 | ATSRREGGGYT
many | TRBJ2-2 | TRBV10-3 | AISSGLAGGSTGELF
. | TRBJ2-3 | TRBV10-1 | ASSRGYFTDTQY
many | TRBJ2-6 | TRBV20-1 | SAREPLLGVGANVLT
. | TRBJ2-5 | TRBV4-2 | ASSQDGTGRKETQY
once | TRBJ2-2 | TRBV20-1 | CARALAGPSNTGELF
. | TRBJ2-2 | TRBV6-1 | ASRAGVNIRTNTGELF
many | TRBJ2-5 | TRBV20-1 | SARVAGGEETQY
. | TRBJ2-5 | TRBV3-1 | ASSQEIGTSGRPETQY
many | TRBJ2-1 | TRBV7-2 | ASSSGGSGYNEQF
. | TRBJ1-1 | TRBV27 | ASSLSRQIDSAF
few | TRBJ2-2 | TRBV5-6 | ASSQGASTGELF
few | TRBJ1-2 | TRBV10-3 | AISGRTGLQHGYT
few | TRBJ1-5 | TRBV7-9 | ASSLSFGPSQPQH
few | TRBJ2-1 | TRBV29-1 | SVGRLAGVFHNEQF
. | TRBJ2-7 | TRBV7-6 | ASSPLSREQY
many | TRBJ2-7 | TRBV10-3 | AISEYRANEQY
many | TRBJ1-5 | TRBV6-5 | ASGLSANNQPQH
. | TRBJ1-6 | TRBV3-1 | ASSQDPGLGSPLH
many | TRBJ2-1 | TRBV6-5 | ASSYSGPSGVYNEQF
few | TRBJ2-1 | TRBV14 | ASSQDLENNEQF
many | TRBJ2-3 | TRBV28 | ATTSGSPPGTDTQY
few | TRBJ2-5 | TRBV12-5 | ASGLFPYQETQY
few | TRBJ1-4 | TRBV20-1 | SARDWPKGDEKLF
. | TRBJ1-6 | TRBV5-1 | ASSSGHLNSPLH
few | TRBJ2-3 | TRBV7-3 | ASSLRASSTDTQY
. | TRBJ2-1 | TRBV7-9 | ASSLARDREFNEQF
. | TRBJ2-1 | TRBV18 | ASSPPFGRESHEQF
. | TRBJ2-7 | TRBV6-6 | ATGGHYEQY
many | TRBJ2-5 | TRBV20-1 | SGGETQY
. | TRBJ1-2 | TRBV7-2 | ASSFRTNYGYT
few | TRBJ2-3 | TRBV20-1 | SARDPGLAGITDTQY
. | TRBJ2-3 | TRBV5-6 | ASSSGDLGTDTQY
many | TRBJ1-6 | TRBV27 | ASSFRVSYNSPLH
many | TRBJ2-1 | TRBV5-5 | ASTREGLGNEQF
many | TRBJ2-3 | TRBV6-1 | ASSEKGGERLQY
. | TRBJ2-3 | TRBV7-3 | ASSLTGTSVTDTQY
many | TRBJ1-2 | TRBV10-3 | AIMEGRYGYT
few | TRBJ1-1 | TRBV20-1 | SARGVTEAF